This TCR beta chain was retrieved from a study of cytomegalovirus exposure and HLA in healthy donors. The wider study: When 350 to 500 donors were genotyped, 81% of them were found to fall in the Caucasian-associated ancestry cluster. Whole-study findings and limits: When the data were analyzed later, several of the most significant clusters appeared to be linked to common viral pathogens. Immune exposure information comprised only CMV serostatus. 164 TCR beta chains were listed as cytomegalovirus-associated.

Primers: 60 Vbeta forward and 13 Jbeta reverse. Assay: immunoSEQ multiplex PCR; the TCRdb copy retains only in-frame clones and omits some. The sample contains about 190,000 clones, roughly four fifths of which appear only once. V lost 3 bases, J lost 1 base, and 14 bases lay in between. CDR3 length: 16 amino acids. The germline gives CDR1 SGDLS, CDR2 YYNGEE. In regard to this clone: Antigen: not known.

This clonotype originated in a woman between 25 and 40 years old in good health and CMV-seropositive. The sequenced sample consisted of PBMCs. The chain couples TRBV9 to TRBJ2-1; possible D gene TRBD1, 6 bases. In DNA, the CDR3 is TGTGCCAGCAGCGCTTTAGGACAGTTATCCTACAATGAGCAGTTCTTC. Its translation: CASSALGQLSYNEQFF.